A single sample gave rise to the 30 T cell receptor beta chains below, sequenced in a study of cytomegalovirus exposure and HLA in healthy donors. With 60 Vbeta and 13 Jbeta primers, the PCR was carried out. Using immunoSEQ multiplex PCR, the repertoire was profiled, and TCRdb retains in-frame clones only, with some absent. The table shows approximately 190,000 clones, with 65% to 85% occurring only once. The sequenced sample was PBMCs. The receptors were sampled from a man in his forties or fifties in good health and CMV-seropositive.

With regard to this clone: Germline is not matched at one junction end, which may reflect a read error. The chain links TRBV7-9 to TRBJ1-2; no clear D gene. Germline CDR1 is SEHNR and CDR2 is FQNEAQ (reference sequence). The CDR3 spans 15 residues. DNA of the CDR3: TGTTCCAGCAGCGACCGCGGGCGGCCTTTCTATGGCTACACCTTC. It specifies CSSSDRGRPFYGYTF.

This chain links TRBV29-1 with TRBJ2-7; perhaps TRBD2 as D (7 bases). The CDR3 is made up of 12 amino acids. In germline, CDR1 is SQVTM, CDR2 ANQGSEA. Trimming removed 7 bases from V and 3 bases from J, with 13 bases in between. As DNA, the CDR3 is TGCAGCGCACAGAGGGGGGGCTACGAGCAGTACTTC. It encodes CSAQRGGYEQYF.

There are a few counts of this clone. The chain combines TRBV2 with TRBJ1-1; maybe TRBD1 (6 bases). Germline CDR1 reads SNHLY; CDR2 reads FYNNEI. This CDR3 spans 13 amino acids. V lost 5 bases and J lost 5, with 12 bases in between. The CDR3 region has the DNA TGTGCCAGCAGTCAGTTAACAGGGACTGAAGCTTTCTTT. It yields the protein CASSQLTGTEAFF. The variable domain in full, with the rest retrieved from reference TRBV2 and TRBJ1-1, is EPEVTQTPSHQVTQMGQEVILRCVPISNHLYFYWYRQILGQKVEFLVSFYNNEISEKSEIFDDQFSVERPDGSNFTLKIRSTKLEDSAMYFCASSQLTGTEAFFGQGTRLTVV.

V usage is TRBV5-4 and J usage is TRBJ2-3, with TRBD1 identical over 7 bases. The CDR3 length is 15 residues. With V trimmed by 3 bases and J by 0 bases, 4 bases remained unmatched. The V gene's germline CDR1 is SGHNT and CDR2 YYREEE (reference sequence). CDR3 in amino acids: CASSSGGASTDTQYF. CDR3 in DNA: TGTGCCAGCAGCTCAGGGGGAGCGAGCACAGATACGCAGTATTTT. Full variable domain (remainder filled in from reference TRBV5-4 and TRBJ2-3): ETGVTQSPTHLIKTRGQQVTLRCSSQSGHNTVSWYQQALGQGPQFIFQYYREEENGRGNFPPRFSGLQFPNYSSELNVNALELDDSALYLCASSSGGASTDTQYFGPGTRLTVL.

V and J are TRBV7-3 and TRBJ2-1, with D maybe TRBD1 (5 bases). Deletions cut 3 bases from V and 3 bases from J, with 12 bases between. The CDR3 extends over 15 amino acids. Looked up from germline, CDR1 is SGHTA and CDR2 is FQGTGA. The CDR3 region has the DNA TGTGCCAGCAGCTTCGATGGCAGGGTCTACAATGAGCAGTTCTTC. Its protein is CASSFDGRVYNEQFF.

To note about this clone: This sample also contains other DNA sequences that code for the same CDR3. The rearrangement uses TRBV5-1 and TRBJ2-5; D is uncertain. The CDR3 extends over 14 amino acids. Germline assignment: CDR1 SGHRS and CDR2 YFSETQ. The V gene lost 4 bases and the J gene lost 2 bases, with 12 bases spanning the gap. CDR3 in DNA: TGCGCCAGCAGCCGGGTCGCTGAGCAAGAGACCCAGTACTTC. Translating it yields CASSRVAEQETQYF.

This chain connects TRBV7-9 to TRBJ1-2; a possible D gene is TRBD1 (6 bases). Germline V gene data show CDR1 as SEHNR and CDR2 as FQNEAQ (reference sequence). CDR3 length: 16 residues. Trimming removed 2 bases at V and 6 bases at J, with 19 bases between. CDR3 loop: CASSLPGGPENDGYTF. The CDR3 bases are TGTGCCAGCAGCTTACCTGGGGGCCCCGAGAACGATGGCTACACCTTC.

This chain connects TRBV4-3 to TRBJ1-1; D is perhaps TRBD1 (6 bases). This CDR3 contains 16 residues. V was clipped by 0 bases and J by 3 bases, with 14 bases between them. The germline V gene has CDR1 LGHNA and CDR2 YSLEER. Written as DNA, the CDR3 is TGCGCCAGCAGCCAAGATGCAGGGGTTGTGTACACTGAAGCTTTCTTT. This translates into CASSQDAGVVYTEAFF.

The chain combines TRBV7-9 with TRBJ2-3, with 10 bases lining up with TRBD2. This CDR3 has 16 amino acids. Looked up from germline, CDR1 is SEHNR and CDR2 is FQNEAQ (reference sequence). V lost 4 bases and J lost 5; bases outside the gene matches: 9. Written as DNA, the CDR3 is TGTGCCAGCAGCTCCCCTAGCGGGAGCGAAGGAGATACGCAGTATTTT. Its protein is CASSSPSGSEGDTQYF.

With respect to this clone: At one of its ends the junction is not consistent with the germline gene, which may arise from a read error. V and J are TRBV7-6 and TRBJ2-7, with TRBD2 identical over 10 bases. The CDR3 runs 14 residues. In germline, CDR1 is SGHVS, CDR2 FNYEAQ. CDR3 sequence (DNA): TGCCTTGTCAGCGGGAGGGCTGGGTCCTACGAGCAGTACTTC. Encoded protein: CLVSGRAGSYEQYF.

The chain is built from TRBV11-2 and TRBJ1-6; D remains ambiguous. CDR3 length: 16 amino acids. In germline, CDR1 is SGHAT, CDR2 FQNNGV. V was cut by 4 bases and J by 6 bases, with 16 bases left in between. CDR3 sequence (DNA): TGTGCCAGCAGCTCACTCTCGACGGGTACTAATTCACCCCTCCACTTT. It encodes CASSSLSTGTNSPLHF.

The gene calls are TRBV5-5 and TRBJ1-5; D unresolved. The CDR3 has 16 residues. Germline CDR1 and CDR2: SGHKS and YYEKEE (reference sequence). V lost 3 bases and J lost 4, with 17 bases in between. In DNA, the CDR3 is TGTGCCAGCAGCTGGGAGGGTGGAGGGCTTAATCAGCCCCAGCATTTT. Its protein is CASSWEGGGLNQPQHF.

This chain links TRBV6-1 with TRBJ2-7; 8 bases align to TRBD2. Germline assignment: CDR1 MNHNS and CDR2 SASEGT. CDR3 length: 16 residues. After removal of 2 bases from V and 5 bases from J, the junction contained 11 bases not matched to a gene. CDR3 sequence (DNA): TGTGCCAGCAGTGAATTGGCGGGAGGTAGGTCCCACGAGCAGTACTTC. Translation gives CASSELAGGRSHEQYF.

This chain links TRBV12-5 with TRBJ2-5; TRBD2 matches at 13 bases. Germline assignment: CDR1 LGHNT and CDR2 FRNRAP. The CDR3 length is 16 residues. Trimming removed 6 bases from V and 4 bases from J; junction bases left unmatched: 8. The DNA for the CDR3 is TGTGCTAGTGGCCCTGGACTAGCGGGAGATGGAGAGACCCAGTACTTC. It is translated as CASGPGLAGDGETQYF.

The rearrangement links TRBV9 to TRBJ1-4, with D perhaps matching TRBD1 (5 bases). V lost 7 bases to trimming and J lost 5 bases, with 9 bases between them. CDR3 size: 12 residues. CDR1 is SGDLS and CDR2 is YYNGEE in the germline V gene. The CDR3 loop is CASGRVNEKLFF. For the CDR3, the DNA is TGTGCCAGCGGCAGGGTAAATGAAAAACTGTTTTTT.

This clone occurred once. This rearrangement joins TRBV9 to TRBJ2-2; 12 bases are a match to TRBD2. The trim removed 1 base at V and 5 bases at J, leaving 12 bases unmatched. The CDR3 contains 19 residues. CDR1 is SGDLS, CDR2 YYNGEE, per germline. The chain's CDR3 is CASSVRPIPSGGGTGELFF. The CDR3 bases are TGTGCCAGCAGCGTAAGACCGATTCCTAGCGGGGGGGGGACCGGGGAGCTGTTTTTT.

The V and J genes are TRBV7-2 and TRBJ2-1; possibly TRBD2 for D (6 bases). V was shortened by 3 bases and J by 9 bases, with 21 bases between the two germline ends. The CDR3 extends over 16 amino acids. Germline-derived CDR1 and CDR2 are SGHTA and FQGNSA. The CDR3 here is CASSFPGEPPRGEQFF. Written as DNA, the CDR3 is TGTGCCAGCAGCTTTCCGGGGGAGCCCCCCCGGGGTGAGCAGTTCTTC.

The rearrangement links TRBV28 to TRBJ1-5; D might be TRBD1 (5 bases). CDR1 is MDHEN and CDR2 is SYDVKM in the germline V gene. Trimming took 5 bases from V and 3 from J, leaving 14 bases between them. The CDR3 length is 15 residues. CDR3: CASSERVGLNQPQHF. CDR3 coding DNA: TGTGCCAGCAGTGAAAGGGTGGGGCTCAATCAGCCCCAGCATTTT.

The chain recombines TRBV5-4 with TRBJ1-4; D ambiguous. Trimming left V 5 bases short and J 7 bases short, with 9 bases between. From germline, CDR1 is SGHNT and CDR2 YYREEE (reference sequence). The length of the CDR3 is 12 residues. Here the CDR3 reads CASSREGEKLFF. CDR3 nucleotides: TGTGCCAGCAGTCGAGAGGGTGAAAAACTGTTTTTT.

For this clone: The same CDR3 is also encoded by other DNA sequences in this sample. The chain is built from TRBV28 and TRBJ2-7, with 9 bases fitting TRBD1. Unmatched junction bases numbered 3, after V lost 6 bases and J lost 3 bases. The V gene's germline CDR1 is MDHEN and CDR2 SYDVKM. This CDR3 has 13 amino acids. The CDR3 here is CASRPGQGYEQYF. CDR3 nucleotides: TGTGCCAGCAGGCCGGGACAGGGCTACGAGCAGTACTTC.

V usage is TRBV19 and J usage is TRBJ2-3, with 7 nucleotides matching TRBD2. The CDR3 extends over 14 amino acids. V lost 5 bases to trimming and J lost 4 bases; unmatched junction nucleotides: 6. The germline V gene encodes CDR1 LNHDA and CDR2 SQIVND (reference sequence). CDR3 DNA: TGTGCCAGTAGTGCTAGCGGAGGTCCAGATACGCAGTATTTT. Its translation is CASSASGGPDTQYF.

The count of this clone is one. In nucleotides, the CDR3 is TGTGCCAGCAGCTTACGTAAGAGACTAGCGGTTCCAGATACGCAGTATTTT. It codes for CASSLRKRLAVPDTQYF. The V call is TRBV13, the J call TRBJ2-3, with 9 nucleotides matching TRBD2. The ends lost 2 bases at V and 4 bases at J; junction bases unmatched: 10. This CDR3 spans 17 amino acids. Germline V gene sequence: CDR1 PRHDT, CDR2 FYEKMQ (reference sequence).

V is TRBV9 and J is TRBJ2-7, with 7 positions matching TRBD2. The CDR3 loop spans 14 amino acids. V was pared by 2 bases and J by 5 bases, with 7 bases of the junction left unmatched. The germline V gene encodes CDR1 SGDLS and CDR2 YYNGEE. The CDR3 spells CASSVTERDHEQYF. The CDR3 nucleotides are TGTGCCAGCAGCGTGACAGAGCGGGACCACGAGCAGTACTTC.

The chain is built from TRBV6-1 and TRBJ1-2; D is uncertain. V dropped 7 bases and J dropped 0 bases, with 6 bases sitting between them. Germline values: CDR1 MNHNS, CDR2 SASEGT. The CDR3 runs 12 residues. The CDR3 DNA follows: TGTGCCAGCAACCAGGCTAACTATGGCTACACCTTC. It specifies CASNQANYGYTF.

The chain links TRBV7-2 to TRBJ2-3; 10 bases map to TRBD2. V lost 7 bases to trimming and J lost 14 bases; unmatched junction nucleotides: 6. The CDR3 contains 11 residues. CDR1 is SGHTA and CDR2 is FQGNSA in the germline V gene. CDR3 in amino acids: CASTPSGRVYF. The CDR3, as DNA: TGTGCCAGCACCCCCAGCGGGAGGGTGTATTTT.

J is TRBJ1-2 and V is TRBV19; D perhaps matches TRBD1 (6 bases). V was cut by 3 bases and J by 4 bases, with 18 bases left in between. The CDR3 runs 16 residues. The germline gives CDR1 LNHDA, CDR2 SQIVND (reference sequence). This CDR3 reads CASSIEQGRMAYGYTF. The CDR3 nucleotides are TGTGCCAGTAGTATCGAACAGGGTAGGATGGCCTATGGCTACACCTTC.

This clone was detected a few times. V and J are TRBV10-2 and TRBJ2-7, with D unresolved. The germline V and J ends were trimmed by 5 bases and 2 bases, with 10 bases remaining between them. Germline-derived CDR1 and CDR2 are WSHSY and SAAADI. This CDR3 has 13 residues. CDR3 region: CASSTSDTYEQYF. The CDR3 DNA reads TGCGCCAGCAGTACCTCCGACACCTACGAGCAGTACTTC.

The chain has TRBV6-1 and TRBJ2-2; 7 bases line up with TRBD2. This CDR3 spans 19 amino acids. Germline lookup yields CDR1 MNHNS and CDR2 SASEGT. Trimming took 4 bases from V and 5 from J; bases not matched to a gene: 19. CDR3 coding DNA: TGTGCCAGCAGTGCCCTCGTGGGGGGGAGCCGTGTATGGACCGGGGAGCTGTTTTTT. This sequence encodes CASSALVGGSRVWTGELFF.

This clone was observed a handful of times. The CDR3 sequence is CASSVSGGPHEQYF. CDR3 in DNA: TGTGCCAGCAGCGTCTCGGGAGGGCCCCACGAGCAGTACTTC. The chain recombines TRBV9 with TRBJ2-7; 8 bases are a match to TRBD2. The CDR3 spans 14 residues. V shed 2 bases, J shed 5 bases, and the junction held 6 bases outside the gene matches. The V gene's germline CDR1 is SGDLS and CDR2 YYNGEE.

This clone turned up a few times. V usage is TRBV6-5 and J usage is TRBJ1-2; perhaps TRBD1 as D (5 bases). Germline V CDR1 and CDR2: MNHEY, SVGAGI. Trimming left V 6 bases short and J 8 bases short, with 13 bases between. The CDR3 covers 12 residues. CDR3: CASSLAGTGYTF. DNA of the CDR3: TGTGCCAGCAGCCTGGCGGGGACCGGCTACACCTTC.